This T cell receptor (beta chain) was recovered during a study of identical twins. This clonotype was recorded a few times. In germline, CDR1 is MNHNS, CDR2 SASEGT. V lost 3 bases, J lost 0 bases, and 6 bases stayed unmatched. This CDR3 has 16 amino acids. TCRdb reprocessed the 5' RACE reads via MiXCR and lists one record per CDR3 protein. This sample has around 1.7 million distinct CDR3 sequences, with 32% found just once. Source material: cord blood. V is TRBV6-1 and J is TRBJ2-3, with TRBD2 identical over 7 bases. The origin of this receptor is a newborn girl in good health. The CDR3 spells CASSDGPGGSTDTQYF. The CDR3 DNA reads as TGTGCCAGCAGTGATGGACCGGGAGGTAGCACAGATACGCAGTATTTT.